The 30 T cell receptor beta chains in this list originate from one sample, sequenced in a study of PD-1 blockade in classical Hodgkin lymphoma. TCRdb keeps only in-frame clones here, not all; method: immunoSEQ multiplex PCR. The sample carries roughly 60,000 clones, more than 80% recorded once. Specified time point: cycle 4 day 1 (C4D1), after 6 weeks of nivolumab. Following autologous stem cell transplantation, relapse occurred in every patient, and exposure to brentuximab vedotin varied. The specimen was peripheral blood mononuclear cells (PBMCs), collected before the fourth cycle of nivolumab. All receptors come from a human donor with classical Hodgkin lymphoma.

The chain has TRBV5-1 and TRBJ1-2; D unresolved. V dropped 4 bases and J dropped 3 bases, with 7 bases sitting between them. This CDR3 comprises 12 residues. The germline V gene has CDR1 SGHRS and CDR2 YFSETQ. The CDR3 DNA sequence: TGCGCCAGCAGCGCAAGGGACTATGGCTACACCTTC. Translating it yields CASSARDYGYTF. The whole variable domain, filled in from reference TRBV5-1 and TRBJ1-2, reads KAGVTQTPRYLIKTRGQQVTLSCSPISGHRSVSWYQQTPGQGLQFLFEYFSETQRNKGNFPGRFSGRQFSNSRSEMNVSTLELGDSALYLCASSARDYGYTFGSGTRLTVV.

The genes are TRBV6-5 and TRBJ2-7; TRBD1 might be the D (5 bases). Trimming removed 0 bases at V and 2 bases at J, with 8 bases between. The germline CDR1 and CDR2 sequences are MNHEY and SVGAGI. The CDR3 extends over 14 amino acids. CDR3 protein: CASSYSRATYEQYF. In nucleotides, the CDR3 is TGTGCCAGCAGTTACTCCAGGGCAACCTACGAGCAGTACTTC.

The chain links TRBV4-1 to TRBJ1-1; D call uncertain. CDR3 length: 12 residues. Germline CDR1 and CDR2: MGHRA and YSYEKL. V lost 4 bases, J lost 6 bases, and 9 bases lay in between. The CDR3 coding sequence is TGCGCCAGCAGCCCCGAATCTGCTGAAGCTTTCTTT. This gives the protein CASSPESAEAFF.

The chain links TRBV28 to TRBJ1-3, with a tentative D call TRBD1 (5 bases). The CDR3 totals 13 residues. Per germline, CDR1 MDHEN and CDR2 SYDVKM. V gave up 6 bases and J gave up 0 bases, with 6 bases separating them. CDR3 amino acids: CASRGLSGNTIYF. The CDR3 nucleotides read TGTGCCAGCAGGGGGCTCTCTGGAAACACCATATATTTT.

This clone was seen only once. The genes are TRBV5-1 and TRBJ1-6; TRBD1 might be the D (6 bases). Germline CDR1 and CDR2: SGHRS and YFSETQ. This CDR3 has 15 amino acids. V was clipped by 4 bases and J by 7 bases, with 15 bases between them. The CDR3 loop reads CASSGRDTGNSPLHF. DNA for the CDR3: TGCGCCAGCAGCGGCCGGGACACCGGGAATTCACCCCTCCACTTT. The entire variable domain, with the rest obtained from reference TRBV5-1 and TRBJ1-6, is as follows: KAGVTQTPRYLIKTRGQQVTLSCSPISGHRSVSWYQQTPGQGLQFLFEYFSETQRNKGNFPGRFSGRQFSNSRSEMNVSTLELGDSALYLCASSGRDTGNSPLHFGNGTRLTVT.

The chain uses TRBV5-6 and TRBJ1-2, with D unresolved. Per the germline V gene, CDR1 is SGHDT and CDR2 is YYEEEE. V lost 4 bases and J lost 2, with 12 bases in between. The CDR3 is 14 residues long. The CDR3 coding sequence is TGTGCCAGCAGCCAGGAACAGAGGAACTATGGCTACACCTTC. Its protein is CASSQEQRNYGYTF.

V usage is TRBV5-4 and J usage is TRBJ2-1, with TRBD1 matching 10 bases. Germline values: CDR1 SGHNT, CDR2 YYREEE (reference sequence). V lost 4 bases and J lost 4; bases outside the gene matches: 11. This CDR3 region has 17 residues. CDR3 loop: CASSLRGQGHRYNEQFF. The CDR3 DNA reads TGTGCCAGCAGCCTTAGGGGACAGGGGCATAGATACAATGAGCAGTTCTTC.

The V gene is TRBV4-1, the J gene TRBJ1-1; no clear D. CDR1 is MGHRA, CDR2 YSYEKL, per germline. The germline V and J ends were trimmed by 0 bases and 6 bases, with 11 bases remaining between them. This CDR3 is built from 14 residues. DNA for the CDR3: TGCGCCAGCAGCCAAGATAGTTCAGAGGCTGAAGCTTTCTTT. As protein: CASSQDSSEAEAFF.

The chain links TRBV7-2 to TRBJ1-1; 9 bases align to TRBD1. Germline loops: CDR1 SGHTA, CDR2 FQGNSA. V gave up 5 bases and J gave up 1 base; unmatched junction bases: 2. CDR3 length equals 14 residues. Here the CDR3 reads CASSRDRANTEAFF. For the CDR3, the DNA is TGTGCCAGCAGCAGGGACAGGGCGAACACTGAAGCTTTCTTT. Combining the CDR3 with reference TRBV7-2 and TRBJ1-1 gives the whole variable domain GAGVSQSPSNKVTEKGKDVELRCDPISGHTALYWYRQSLGQGLEFLIYFQGNSAPDKSGLPSDRFSAERTGGSVSTLTIQRTQQEDSAVYLCASSRDRANTEAFFGQGTRLTVV.

This chain links TRBV4-1 with TRBJ1-3; the D gene is possibly TRBD1 (6 bases). The CDR3 is made up of 16 amino acids. Trimming took off 4 bases at V and 6 bases at J, with 19 bases between the two ends. Germline V gene sequence: CDR1 MGHRA, CDR2 YSYEKL. The CDR3 sequence is CASSPQGKGGLNTIYF. The CDR3 DNA reads as TGCGCCAGCAGCCCCCAGGGGAAGGGCGGACTAAACACCATATATTTT.

This chain joins TRBV7-9 and TRBJ2-3, with 8 bases identical to TRBD1. V trimming: 1 base; J trimming: 1 base; junction bases outside the gene matches: 13. This CDR3 spans 19 amino acids. Germline V gene sequence: CDR1 SEHNR, CDR2 FQNEAQ (reference sequence). The CDR3 nucleotides read TGTGCCAGCAGCTTAGAAGTTCAGGGGGCGCGGGGAGGCACAGATACGCAGTATTTT. Translation gives CASSLEVQGARGGTDTQYF.

The V and J genes are TRBV27 and TRBJ2-3; D not resolved. Trimming shortened V by 7 bases and J by 1 base, and 15 bases separated the two germline ends. CDR1 MNHEY and CDR2 SMNVEV come from the germline V gene (reference sequence). CDR3 length: 15 residues. CDR3 nucleotides: TGTGCCAGCATAGGACCCTCCTCGGGCACAGATACGCAGTATTTT. It translates to CASIGPSSGTDTQYF.

J is TRBJ1-5 and V is TRBV5-6, with no clear D. Germline V gene data show CDR1 as SGHDT and CDR2 as YYEEEE. The CDR3 is 14 amino acids. The V gene lost 0 bases and the J gene lost 6 bases, with 10 bases spanning the gap. CDR3 coding DNA: TGTGCCAGCAGCTTGGGTGGTAGGAGTCAGCCCCAGCATTTT. Translated: CASSLGGRSQPQHF.

The rearrangement links TRBV18 to TRBJ1-1; 7 nucleotides match TRBD1. Germline CDR1 reads KGHSH; CDR2 reads LQKENI. This CDR3 has 16 amino acids. Trimming at V came to 4 bases and at J to 0 bases, leaving 8 bases not matched to a gene. CDR3 region: CASSRTGAGVNTEAFF. CDR3 bases: TGTGCCAGCTCACGTACAGGGGCGGGGGTGAACACTGAAGCTTTCTTT.

A remark on this clone: The same CDR3 also results from other DNA sequences found in this sample. The chain couples TRBV5-1 to TRBJ1-1, with TRBD1 matching over 8 bases. The V and J ends lost 4 bases and 0 bases, in that order; junction bases with no gene match: 5. There are 15 residues in the CDR3. Per germline, CDR1 SGHRS and CDR2 YFSETQ. DNA for the CDR3: TGCGCCAGCAGCCTAGGACAGGGAATGAACACTGAAGCTTTCTTT. This translates into CASSLGQGMNTEAFF.

CDR3 protein: CAWSMTSTDTQYF. CDR3 nucleotide sequence: TGTGCCTGGAGCATGACTAGCACAGATACGCAGTATTTT. The V call is TRBV30, the J call TRBJ2-3; D not certain. The CDR3 runs to 13 residues. Trimming took off 3 bases at V and 0 bases at J, with 7 bases between the two ends. Germline-derived CDR1 and CDR2 are GTSNPN and SVGIG (reference sequence).

The gene calls are TRBV29-1 and TRBJ2-7; D unresolved. Trimming took off 2 bases at V and 0 bases at J, with 14 bases between the two ends. CDR3 size: 15 residues. Germline V lookup: CDR1 SQVTM, CDR2 ANQGSEA. This CDR3 reads CSVETDSISSYEQYF. The CDR3 coding sequence is TGCAGCGTTGAAACAGACTCTATAAGCTCCTACGAGCAGTACTTC.

The V gene is TRBV19, the J gene TRBJ1-1; 9 bases map to TRBD1. The CDR3 extends over 18 amino acids. Germline assignment: CDR1 LNHDA and CDR2 SQIVND (reference sequence). The trim removed 5 bases at V and 0 bases at J, leaving 13 bases unmatched. The CDR3: CASSPNMGQGAMNTEAFF. The CDR3 DNA follows: TGTGCCAGTAGTCCGAACATGGGACAGGGAGCCATGAACACTGAAGCTTTCTTT.

The chain couples TRBV27 to TRBJ2-7; TRBD1 might be the D (6 bases). The CDR3 contains 15 residues. The V end was cut by 2 bases, the J end by 0 bases, with 11 bases between. Looked up from germline, CDR1 is MNHEY and CDR2 is SMNVEV (reference sequence). For the CDR3, the DNA is TGTGCCAGCAGTTTAACAGGGTCAGGCTCCTACGAGCAGTACTTC. Translated: CASSLTGSGSYEQYF.

V is TRBV9 and J is TRBJ1-1, with 9 positions matching TRBD1. The CDR3 has 16 residues. Germline CDR1 SGDLS, CDR2 YYNGEE. The V and J ends lost 5 bases and 4 bases, in that order; junction bases with no gene match: 12. CDR3 sequence: CASSKQGADSATEAFF. CDR3 nucleotides: TGTGCCAGCAGTAAACAGGGGGCGGATTCGGCCACTGAAGCTTTCTTT.

This clone counts as large. This chain joins TRBV5-1 and TRBJ2-7; D is tentatively TRBD1 or TRBD2 (5 bases each). Trimming took off 4 bases at V and 0 bases at J, with 14 bases between the two ends. The CDR3 is 15 residues long. Germline V gene lookup returns CDR1 SGHRS and CDR2 YFSETQ. This CDR3 is CASSVGPGTSYEQYF. The CDR3 region has the DNA TGCGCCAGCAGCGTGGGACCCGGGACCTCCTACGAGCAGTACTTC.

The chain has TRBV7-9 and TRBJ2-5; TRBD1 might be the D (5 bases). Per germline, CDR1 SEHNR and CDR2 FQNEAQ (reference sequence). There are 16 residues in the CDR3. V was trimmed by 1 base and J by 0 bases, leaving 12 bases between them. The CDR3 nucleotides read TGTGCCAGCAGCTTAGGGCTCTCAGGGTACCAAGAGACCCAGTACTTC. It codes for CASSLGLSGYQETQYF.

The V call is TRBV19, the J call TRBJ2-3; D gene ambiguous. CDR3 length: 14 amino acids. Trimming left V 3 bases short and J 2 bases short, with 9 bases between. The germline V gene has CDR1 LNHDA and CDR2 SQIVND (reference sequence). CDR3 in amino acids: CASSIEIDTDTQYF. CDR3 nucleotides: TGTGCCAGTAGTATTGAGATAGACACAGATACGCAGTATTTT.

This clone has only one observation. The genes are TRBV6-1 and TRBJ2-7, with 7 positions matching TRBD1. Germline V CDR1 and CDR2: MNHNS, SASEGT. The CDR3 is made up of 14 amino acids. V gave up 5 bases and J gave up 2 bases; unmatched junction bases: 6. CDR3 region: CASSTGTEAYEQYF. The CDR3 DNA reads TGTGCCAGCAGTACCGGGACAGAAGCCTACGAGCAGTACTTC.

The rearrangement uses TRBV7-9 and TRBJ1-1; weak D call: TRBD1 (6 bases). V gave up 2 bases and J gave up 1 base, with 17 bases separating them. The V gene's germline CDR1 is SEHNR and CDR2 FQNEAQ (reference sequence). CDR3 length: 17 residues. The CDR3 here is CASSLRWGGAKNTEAFF. As DNA, the CDR3 is TGTGCCAGCAGCTTAAGGTGGGGGGGCGCAAAGAACACTGAAGCTTTCTTT.

CDR3 nucleotides: TGTGCCAGCAGCCAAGATAGCGGGGGGGCCAATGAGCAGTTCTTC. Translation gives CASSQDSGGANEQFF. This chain uses TRBV4-2 with TRBJ2-1, with 11 bases aligning to TRBD2. Germline CDR1 and CDR2: LGHNA and YNFKEQ. V lost 0 bases to trimming and J lost 6 bases; unmatched junction nucleotides: 1. This CDR3 has 15 amino acids.

The chain uses TRBV5-1 and TRBJ2-3, with 8 bases aligning to TRBD2. The CDR3 contains 16 residues. V was clipped by 3 bases and J by 3 bases; unmatched bases: 9. The germline V gene has CDR1 SGHRS and CDR2 YFSETQ. DNA for the CDR3: TGCGCCAGCAGCTCCAACCGGGGGGGCCGAACAGATACGCAGTATTTT. Translation gives CASSSNRGGRTDTQYF.

This clone was counted a single time. This chain connects TRBV5-8 to TRBJ1-2; D is ambiguous. Trimming stripped 2 bases from V and 4 bases from J, with 9 bases between. The CDR3 has 13 amino acids. Germline CDR1 and CDR2: SGHTS and YDEGEE. The CDR3 DNA is TGTGCCAGCAGCTTTGGCAAAGTCTATGGCTACACCTTC. This codes for CASSFGKVYGYTF.

The J gene is TRBJ2-1, the V gene TRBV5-6; D gene uncertain. CDR1 and CDR2 from the germline V gene are SGHDT and YYEEEE. The CDR3 contains 14 residues. The V end was cut by 6 bases, the J end by 1 base, with 11 bases between. DNA for the CDR3: TGTGCCAGCACGTTCATCGCATCCTACAATGAGCAGTTCTTC. Amino acid sequence: CASTFIASYNEQFF. The whole variable domain, filled in from reference TRBV5-6 and TRBJ2-1, reads DAGVTQSPTHLIKTRGQQVTLRCSPKSGHDTVSWYQQALGQGPQFIFQYYEEEERQRGNFPDRFSGHQFPNYSSELNVNALLLGDSALYLCASTFIASYNEQFFGPGTRLTVL.

The chain is built from TRBV6-5 and TRBJ1-1; D gene unclear. The germline V gene has CDR1 MNHEY and CDR2 SVGAGI. V lost 2 bases and J 6 bases, leaving 13 bases between the germline ends. CDR3 length: 14 residues. CDR3 in amino acids: CASSYEGGWAEAFF. The CDR3 region has the DNA TGTGCCAGCAGTTACGAAGGTGGTTGGGCTGAAGCTTTCTTT.